This T cell receptor (beta chain) appears in the sequencing data of a study of T-cell memory formation after mild COVID-19. Study background: Across donors, TCR clusters were largely donor specific.

Germline CDR1 and CDR2: ENHRY and SYGVKD. Trimming at V came to 9 bases and at J to 3 bases, leaving 5 bases not matched to a gene. The CDR3 sequence is 12 residues long. Amplification by 5'RACE using constant-segment primers produced TCR alpha and TCR beta cDNA libraries that carried sample barcodes and UMIs. TCRdb re-called the 5' RACE reads with MiXCR, one entry per CDR3 protein. The sample yields about 260,000 distinct CDR3 sequences, under 8.5% seen once. This receptor was identified in a man aged 18 to 30 who had mild COVID-19 (a few samples of this study predate the infection). Cell type and time point are not known. The sequenced material came from PBMCs or a T cell subset sorted from them (not recorded which). The V gene is TRBV10-3, the J gene TRBJ2-7, with 7 bases aligning to TRBD1. The chain's CDR3 is CAIGDRLYEQYF. Here the CDR3 DNA reads TGTGCCATTGGGGACAGACTCTACGAGCAGTACTTC.